What follows are 12 T cell receptor beta chains derived from one specimen sequenced in a study of post-analysis software for immune sequencing data. Study-wide results and caveats: Relative to controls, patients had five TRBV segments at higher frequency, with TRBV5-6, TRBV5-1 and TRBV20-1 among these.

Which antigens these TCRs recognize remains unknown. Prepared TCR beta cDNA libraries contained unique molecular identifiers. TCRdb analysed the PCR reads with MiXCR anew, one entry per CDR3 protein. The table includes about 200,000 distinct CDR3 sequences, 29% detected once. The sequenced sample consisted of blood. These receptors all come from a girl aged 2-17 years with multiple sclerosis.

This clonotype has ten or more counts. The CDR3 bases are TGCGCCAGCAGCTTGACTGTCCGGGACGGGTCCTACGAGCAGTACTTC. It is translated as CASSLTVRDGSYEQYF. The gene calls are TRBV5-1 and TRBJ2-7, with D tentatively TRBD1 or TRBD2 (5 bases each). CDR1 is SGHRS, CDR2 YFSETQ, per germline. V gave up 1 base and J gave up 1 base, with 15 bases separating them. The CDR3 spans 16 residues.

This chain connects TRBV28 to TRBJ1-1; 10 bases align to TRBD1. CDR3 size: 16 residues. Trimming removed 4 bases from V and 4 bases from J; junction bases left unmatched: 9. Germline V CDR1 and CDR2: MDHEN, SYDVKM. The chain's CDR3 is CASSSRQGAWGTEAFF. The CDR3 region has the DNA TGTGCCAGCAGTTCGCGACAGGGGGCTTGGGGCACTGAAGCTTTCTTT. The complete variable domain, with remaining parts taken from reference TRBV28 and TRBJ1-1, reads DVKVTQSSRYLVKRTGEKVFLECVQDMDHENMFWYRQDPGLGLRLIYFSYDVKMKEKGDIPEGYSVSREKKERFSLILESASTNQTSMYLCASSSRQGAWGTEAFFGQGTRLTVV.

V is TRBV2 and J is TRBJ2-7; 9 bases map to TRBD1. The germline CDR1 and CDR2 sequences are SNHLY and FYNNEI. V lost 8 bases and J lost 2; bases outside the gene matches: 4. There are 13 residues in the CDR3. The CDR3 coding sequence is TGTGCCAGCTGGCGGGACAGGGCCTACGAGCAGTACGTC. This gives the protein CASWRDRAYEQYV.

This chain links TRBV7-2 with TRBJ2-1, with D tentatively TRBD2 (6 bases). Trimming shortened V by 5 bases and J by 7 bases, and 15 bases separated the two germline ends. The germline V gene has CDR1 SGHTA and CDR2 FQGNSA. The CDR3 extends over 14 amino acids. CDR3 loop: CASSPRGLGNEQFF. The CDR3, as DNA: TGTGCCAGCAGCCCACGGGGACTCGGAAATGAGCAGTTCTTC.

This clonotype has a count of ten or more. This chain links TRBV29-1 with TRBJ2-1, with TRBD1 identical over 8 bases. The CDR3 has 17 residues. The trim removed 0 bases at V and 5 bases at J, leaving 12 bases unmatched. Germline V gene data show CDR1 as SQVTM and CDR2 as ANQGSEA. The CDR3 sequence: CSVEDRDDRGSHNEQFF. CDR3 nucleotide sequence: TGCAGCGTTGAAGATCGGGATGACAGGGGTTCCCACAATGAGCAGTTCTTC.

With regard to this clonotype: This sequence may be a read error, since a much larger clone differs from it by one base. J is TRBJ2-7 and V is TRBV12-3 or TRBV12-4, with D possibly TRBD2 on 5 matching bases. This CDR3 contains 13 residues. The germline V and J ends were trimmed by 6 bases and 12 bases, with 21 bases remaining between them. CDR3 protein: CASSSGLAETRYF. CDR3 DNA: TGTGCCAGCAGCTCCGGACTGGCGGAGACCCGGTACTTC.

This clonotype was observed at least ten times. The gene calls are TRBV10-1 and TRBJ2-1, with TRBD2 matching over 8 bases. CDR3 length equals 14 residues. Germline CDR1 and CDR2: WNHNN and SYGVQD (reference sequence). Trimming removed 3 bases from V and 4 bases from J; junction bases left unmatched: 2. The CDR3 spells CASSDGGEYNEQFF. In DNA form, the CDR3 reads TGCGCCAGCAGTGACGGGGGGGAATACAATGAGCAGTTCTTC.

In its sample, this clonotype was seen many times. The rearrangement links TRBV7-2 to TRBJ1-6; D uncertain. V lost 2 bases and J lost 4, with 12 bases in between. In germline, CDR1 is SGHTA, CDR2 FQGNSA. The CDR3 has 16 amino acids. The CDR3 is CASSLMSSEYNSPLHF. Written as DNA, the CDR3 is TGTGCCAGCAGCTTAATGTCGTCGGAGTATAATTCACCCCTCCACTTT.

This clonotype was detected many times. The chain recombines TRBV28 with TRBJ1-1; D is ambiguous. Germline V gene data show CDR1 as MDHEN and CDR2 as SYDVKM. With 10 bases removed from V and 5 bases from J, the gap between germline ends came to 20 bases. The CDR3 consists of 14 residues. The CDR3: CATRPPGEWTEAFF. In DNA, the CDR3 is TGTGCCACCAGACCCCCGGGCGAGTGGACTGAAGCTTTCTTT.

This chain links TRBV4-2 with TRBJ1-5, with 8 bases fitting TRBD1. CDR3 length equals 18 residues. V shed 0 bases, J shed 7 bases, and the junction held 14 bases outside the gene matches. Germline-derived CDR1 and CDR2 are LGHNA and YNFKEQ. For the CDR3, the DNA is TGTGCCAGCAGCCAAGATTATCAGGACAGGGTGGGACAGCAGCCCCAGCATTTT. This translates into CASSQDYQDRVGQQPQHF.

Comments on this clonotype: This may come from a read error, since a much larger clone is one base off. The genes are TRBV5-1 and TRBJ2-5; a possible D gene is TRBD2 (5 bases). The CDR3 covers 13 residues. The ends were cut back, 6 bases at V and 11 bases at J, with 20 bases in the middle. Germline values: CDR1 SGHRS, CDR2 YFSETQ. The CDR3 DNA is TGCGCCAGCATGTTCCCAGGCGGGTACAAGCAGTACTTC. Its translation: CASMFPGGYKQYF.

The table lists this clonotype with many counts. The gene calls are TRBV20-1 and TRBJ2-5; TRBD2 matches 8 bases. CDR1 and CDR2 (germline): DFQATT, SNEGSKA (reference sequence). V lost 1 base to trimming and J lost 2 bases; unmatched junction nucleotides: 12. The CDR3 has 17 residues. The CDR3 DNA sequence: TGCAGTGCTAGAGGGTCCCCCCGACTAGCGTTACAAGAGACCCAGTACTTC. It encodes CSARGSPRLALQETQYF.